Below, one T cell receptor beta chain is given with its context. Antigen specificity is unknown. The data belong to a study of prognosis after radiotherapy for stage I lung cancer. Genomic DNA served as the source from which two-round multiplex PCR generated TCR beta CDR3 amplicons. Gene-specific primers for each TRBV and TRBJ gene drove first-round PCR. One entry per CDR3 protein, called by TCRdb with MiXCR from the multiplex PCR reads. Altogether about 21,000 distinct CDR3 sequences are present, roughly 47% being singletons, with the ten largest covering roughly a third. This CDR3 comprises 13 residues. The V and J ends lost 0 bases and 5 bases respectively, with 8 bases between them. Germline assignment: CDR1 SGHNT and CDR2 YYREEE (reference sequence). Study results and caveats: After stereotactic body radiation therapy, median unique TCR clones were roughly 6,900, down from over 8,500.

The genes are TRBV5-4 and TRBJ1-1; D ambiguous. The receptor's source is a donor of 50 years or more with non-small cell lung cancer. The sequencing used PBMCs, collected before or after stereotactic body radiation therapy (not recorded which). The CDR3 coding sequence is TGTGCCAGCAGCTTGGAGGCGCATACTGAAGCTTTCTTT. It encodes CASSLEAHTEAFF.